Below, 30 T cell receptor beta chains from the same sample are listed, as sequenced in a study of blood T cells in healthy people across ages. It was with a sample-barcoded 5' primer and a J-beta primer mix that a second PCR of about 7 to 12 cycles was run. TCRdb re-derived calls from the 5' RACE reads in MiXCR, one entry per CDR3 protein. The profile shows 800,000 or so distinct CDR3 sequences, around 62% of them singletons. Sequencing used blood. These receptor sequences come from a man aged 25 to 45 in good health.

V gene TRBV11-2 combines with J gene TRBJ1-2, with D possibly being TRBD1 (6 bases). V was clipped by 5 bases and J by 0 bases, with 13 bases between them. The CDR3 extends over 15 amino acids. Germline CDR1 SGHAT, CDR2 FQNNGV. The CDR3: CASSPGQTANYGYTF. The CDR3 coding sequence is TGTGCCAGCAGCCCCGGACAGACCGCTAACTATGGCTACACCTTC.

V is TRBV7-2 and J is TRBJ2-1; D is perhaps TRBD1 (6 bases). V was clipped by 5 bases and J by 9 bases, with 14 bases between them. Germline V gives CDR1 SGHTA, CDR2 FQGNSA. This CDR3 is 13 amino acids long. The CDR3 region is CASSVPNRVEQFF. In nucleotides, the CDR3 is TGTGCCAGCAGCGTACCTAACAGGGTTGAGCAGTTCTTC.

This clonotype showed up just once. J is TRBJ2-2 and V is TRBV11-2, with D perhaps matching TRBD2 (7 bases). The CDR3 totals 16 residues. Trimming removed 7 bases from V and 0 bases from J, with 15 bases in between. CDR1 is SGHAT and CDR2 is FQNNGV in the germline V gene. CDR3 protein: CASNRAGAANTGELFF. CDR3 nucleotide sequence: TGTGCCAGCAACCGTGCGGGGGCAGCGAACACCGGGGAGCTGTTTTTT.

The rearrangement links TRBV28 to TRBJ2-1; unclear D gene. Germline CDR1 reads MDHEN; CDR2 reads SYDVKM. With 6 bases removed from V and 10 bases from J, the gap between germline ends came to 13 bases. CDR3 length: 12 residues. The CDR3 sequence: CASSYGSYEQFF. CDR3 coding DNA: TGTGCCAGCAGCTACGGGTCCTACGAGCAGTTCTTC.

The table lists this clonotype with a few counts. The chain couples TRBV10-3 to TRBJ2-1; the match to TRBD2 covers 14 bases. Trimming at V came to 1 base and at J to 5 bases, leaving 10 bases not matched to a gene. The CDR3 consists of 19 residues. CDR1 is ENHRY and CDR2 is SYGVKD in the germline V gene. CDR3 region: CAISEWSAGTSGGNNEQFF. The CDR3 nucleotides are TGTGCCATCAGTGAGTGGAGCGCCGGGACTAGCGGGGGAAACAATGAGCAGTTCTTC.

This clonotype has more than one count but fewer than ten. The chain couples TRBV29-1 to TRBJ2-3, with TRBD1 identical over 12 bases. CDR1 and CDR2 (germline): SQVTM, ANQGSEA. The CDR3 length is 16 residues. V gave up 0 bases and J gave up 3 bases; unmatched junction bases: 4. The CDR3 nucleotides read TGCAGCGTTGAAGAGGGGGACAGGGGGCTTACAGATACGCAGTATTTT. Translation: CSVEEGDRGLTDTQYF.

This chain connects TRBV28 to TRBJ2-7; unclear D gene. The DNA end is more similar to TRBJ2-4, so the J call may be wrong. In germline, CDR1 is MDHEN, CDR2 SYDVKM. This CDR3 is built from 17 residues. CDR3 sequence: CASSLYAFGFHGDIQYF. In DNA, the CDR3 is TGTGCCAGCAGTTTATATGCGTTCGGCTTCCATGGGGACATTCAGTACTTC.

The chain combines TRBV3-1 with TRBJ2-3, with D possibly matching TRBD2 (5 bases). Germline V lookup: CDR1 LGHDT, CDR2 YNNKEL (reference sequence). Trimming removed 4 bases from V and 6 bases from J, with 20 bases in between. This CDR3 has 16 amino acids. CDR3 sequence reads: CASSPREWYFIDTQYF. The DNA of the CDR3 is TGTGCCAGCAGCCCACGGGAATGGTACTTCATCGATACGCAGTATTTT.

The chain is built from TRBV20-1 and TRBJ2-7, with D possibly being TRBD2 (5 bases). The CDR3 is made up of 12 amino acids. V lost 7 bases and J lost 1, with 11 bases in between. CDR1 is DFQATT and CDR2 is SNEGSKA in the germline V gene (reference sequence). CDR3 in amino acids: CSVVEDSYEQYF. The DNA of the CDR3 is TGCAGTGTCGTGGAGGATTCCTACGAGCAGTACTTC.

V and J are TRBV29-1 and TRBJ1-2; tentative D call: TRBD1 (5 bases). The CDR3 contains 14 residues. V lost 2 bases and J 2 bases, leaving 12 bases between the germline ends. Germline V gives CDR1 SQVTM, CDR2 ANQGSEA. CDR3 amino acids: CSVENGGSNYGYTF. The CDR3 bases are TGCAGCGTTGAAAACGGGGGATCGAACTATGGCTACACCTTC.

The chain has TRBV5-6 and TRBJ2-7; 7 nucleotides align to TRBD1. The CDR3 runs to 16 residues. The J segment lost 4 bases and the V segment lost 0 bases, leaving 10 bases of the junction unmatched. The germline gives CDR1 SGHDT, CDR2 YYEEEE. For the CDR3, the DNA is TGTGCCAGCAGCTTGGTGTATACGGGACAGACGTACGAGCAGTACTTC. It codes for CASSLVYTGQTYEQYF.

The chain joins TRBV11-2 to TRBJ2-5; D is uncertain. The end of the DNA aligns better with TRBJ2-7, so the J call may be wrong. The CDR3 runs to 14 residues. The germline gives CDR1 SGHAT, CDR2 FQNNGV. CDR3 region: CASSLPSVPYEQYF. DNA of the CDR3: TGTGCCAGCAGCCTCCCCTCGGTGCCCTACGAGCAGTACTTC.

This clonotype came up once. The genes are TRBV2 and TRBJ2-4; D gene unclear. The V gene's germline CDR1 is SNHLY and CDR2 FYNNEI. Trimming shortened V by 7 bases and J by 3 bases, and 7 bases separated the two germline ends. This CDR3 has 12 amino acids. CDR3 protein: CASTIGKNIQYF. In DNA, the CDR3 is TGTGCCAGCACTATAGGCAAAAACATTCAGTACTTC.

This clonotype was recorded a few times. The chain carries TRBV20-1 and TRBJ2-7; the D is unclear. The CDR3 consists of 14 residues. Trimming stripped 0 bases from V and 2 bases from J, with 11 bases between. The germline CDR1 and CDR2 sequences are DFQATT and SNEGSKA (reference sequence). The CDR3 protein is CSARDLAGAYEQYF. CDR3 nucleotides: TGCAGTGCTAGAGATCTGGCAGGCGCCTACGAGCAGTACTTC.

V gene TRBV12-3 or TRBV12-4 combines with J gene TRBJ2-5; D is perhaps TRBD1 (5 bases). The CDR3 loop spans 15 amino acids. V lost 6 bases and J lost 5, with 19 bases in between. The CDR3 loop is CASSLVEQHRETQYF. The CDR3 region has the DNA TGTGCCAGCAGCCTTGTGGAACAGCACAGGGAGACCCAGTACTTC.

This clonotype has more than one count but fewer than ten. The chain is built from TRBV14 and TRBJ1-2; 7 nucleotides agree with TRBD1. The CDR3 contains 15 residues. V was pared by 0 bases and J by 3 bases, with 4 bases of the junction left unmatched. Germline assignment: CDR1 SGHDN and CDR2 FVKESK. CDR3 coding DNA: TGTGCCAGCAGCCAAGAAAAAGGGGGCCACTATGGCTACACCTTC. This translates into CASSQEKGGHYGYTF.

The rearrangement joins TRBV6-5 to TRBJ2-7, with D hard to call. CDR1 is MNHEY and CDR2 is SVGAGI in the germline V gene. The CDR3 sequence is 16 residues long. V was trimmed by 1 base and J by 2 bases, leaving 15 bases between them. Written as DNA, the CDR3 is TGTGCCAGCAGTTACTGTCAGGACGGCCTCCCCTACGAGCAGTACTTC. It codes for CASSYCQDGLPYEQYF.

CDR3 in amino acids: CASTRGQVVYNEQFF. CDR3 DNA sequence: TGTGCCAGCACCCGGGGGCAGGTGGTCTACAATGAGCAGTTCTTC. The rearrangement uses TRBV5-8 and TRBJ2-1, with D tentatively TRBD1 or TRBD2 (6 bases each). The CDR3 contains 15 residues. Trimming removed 6 bases at V and 3 bases at J, with 16 bases between. CDR1 is SGHTS, CDR2 YDEGEE, per germline.

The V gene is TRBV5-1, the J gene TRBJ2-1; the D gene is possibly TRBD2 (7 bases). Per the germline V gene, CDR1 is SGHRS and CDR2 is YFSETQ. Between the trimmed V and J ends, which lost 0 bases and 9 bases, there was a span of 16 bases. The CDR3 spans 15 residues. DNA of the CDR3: TGCGCCAGCAGCTTGGGAGGGGGGGCGCGGATTGAGCAGTTCTTC. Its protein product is CASSLGGGARIEQFF.

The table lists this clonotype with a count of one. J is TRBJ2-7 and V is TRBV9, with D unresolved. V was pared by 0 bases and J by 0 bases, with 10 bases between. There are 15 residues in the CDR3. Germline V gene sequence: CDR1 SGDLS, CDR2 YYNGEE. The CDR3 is CASSVGATSSYEQYF. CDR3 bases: TGTGCCAGCAGCGTAGGAGCCACCAGCTCCTACGAGCAGTACTTC.

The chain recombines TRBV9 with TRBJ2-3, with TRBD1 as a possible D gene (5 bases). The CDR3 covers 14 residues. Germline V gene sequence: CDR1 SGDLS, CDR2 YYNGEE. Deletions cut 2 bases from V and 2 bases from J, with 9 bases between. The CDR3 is CASSVTAYTDTQYF. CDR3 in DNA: TGTGCCAGCAGCGTGACAGCCTACACAGATACGCAGTATTTT.

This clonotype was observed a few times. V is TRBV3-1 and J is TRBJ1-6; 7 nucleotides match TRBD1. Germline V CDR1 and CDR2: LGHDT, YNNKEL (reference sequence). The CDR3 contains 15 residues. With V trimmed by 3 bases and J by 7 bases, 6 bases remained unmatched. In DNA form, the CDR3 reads TGTGCCAGCAGCCAGGGGACAGCTCCAAATTCACCCCTCCACTTT. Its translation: CASSQGTAPNSPLHF.

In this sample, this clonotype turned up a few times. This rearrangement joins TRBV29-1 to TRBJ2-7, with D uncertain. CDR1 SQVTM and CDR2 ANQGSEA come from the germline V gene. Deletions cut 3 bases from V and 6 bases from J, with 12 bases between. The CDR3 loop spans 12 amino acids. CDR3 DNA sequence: TGCAGCGTTGATCTAGGGCTGGGCGAGCAGTACTTC. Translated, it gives CSVDLGLGEQYF.

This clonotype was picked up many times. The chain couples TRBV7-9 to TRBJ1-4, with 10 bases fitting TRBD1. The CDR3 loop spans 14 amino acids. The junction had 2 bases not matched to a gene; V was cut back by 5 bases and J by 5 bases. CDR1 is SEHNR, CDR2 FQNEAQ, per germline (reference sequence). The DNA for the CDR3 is TGTGCCAGCAGCACGGACAGGGGGAATGAAAAACTGTTTTTT. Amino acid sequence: CASSTDRGNEKLFF.

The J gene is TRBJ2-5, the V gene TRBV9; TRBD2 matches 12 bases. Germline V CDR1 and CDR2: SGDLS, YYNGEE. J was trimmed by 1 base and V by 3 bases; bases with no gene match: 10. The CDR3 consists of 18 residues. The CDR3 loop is CASSGLTSGGPRQETQYF. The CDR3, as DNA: TGTGCCAGCAGCGGACTGACTAGCGGGGGTCCGCGCCAAGAGACCCAGTACTTC. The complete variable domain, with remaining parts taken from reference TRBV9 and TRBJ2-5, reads DSGVTQTPKHLITATGQRVTLRCSPRSGDLSVYWYQQSLDQGLQFLIQYYNGEERAKGNILERFSAQQFPDLHSELNLSSLELGDSALYFCASSGLTSGGPRQETQYFGPGTRLLVL.

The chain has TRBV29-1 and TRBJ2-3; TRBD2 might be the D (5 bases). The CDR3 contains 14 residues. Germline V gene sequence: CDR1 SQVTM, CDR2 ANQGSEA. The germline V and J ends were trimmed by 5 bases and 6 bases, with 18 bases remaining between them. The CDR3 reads CSVSAGRGWDTQYF. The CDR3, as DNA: TGCAGCGTTTCCGCGGGTCGCGGGTGGGATACGCAGTATTTT.

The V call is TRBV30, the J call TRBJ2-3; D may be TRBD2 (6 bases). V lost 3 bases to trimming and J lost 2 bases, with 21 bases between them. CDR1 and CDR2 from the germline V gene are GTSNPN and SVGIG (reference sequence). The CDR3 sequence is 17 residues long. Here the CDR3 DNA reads TGTGCCTGGAGCGTACTGGGCGGCAGGGAGGACACAGATACGCAGTATTTT. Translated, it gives CAWSVLGGREDTDTQYF.

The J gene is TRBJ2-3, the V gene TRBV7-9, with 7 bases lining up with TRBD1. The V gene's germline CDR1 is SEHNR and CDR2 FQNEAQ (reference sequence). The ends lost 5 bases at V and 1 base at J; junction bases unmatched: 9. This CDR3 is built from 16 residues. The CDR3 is CASSPNRGAGTDTQYF. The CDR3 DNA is TGTGCCAGCAGCCCTAACAGGGGAGCTGGCACAGATACGCAGTATTTT.

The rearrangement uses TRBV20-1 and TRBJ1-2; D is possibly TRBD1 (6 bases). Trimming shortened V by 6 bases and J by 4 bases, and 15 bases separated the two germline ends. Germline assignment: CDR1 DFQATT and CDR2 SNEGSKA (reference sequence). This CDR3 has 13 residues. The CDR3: CSARGQGSYGYTF. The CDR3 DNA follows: TGCAGTGCCCGAGGGCAGGGGTCCTATGGCTACACCTTC.

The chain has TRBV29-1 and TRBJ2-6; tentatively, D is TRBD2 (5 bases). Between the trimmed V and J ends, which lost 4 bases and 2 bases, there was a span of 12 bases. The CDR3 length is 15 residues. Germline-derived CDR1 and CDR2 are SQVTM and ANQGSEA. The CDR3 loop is CSVGIAGAGANVLTF. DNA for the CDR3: TGCAGCGTTGGAATCGCGGGCGCTGGGGCCAACGTCCTGACTTTC. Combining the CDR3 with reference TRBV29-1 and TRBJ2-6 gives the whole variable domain SAVISQKPSRDICQRGTSLTIQCQVDSQVTMMFWYRQQPGQSLTLIATANQGSEATYESGFVIDKFPISRPNLTFSTLTVSNMSPEDSSIYLCSVGIAGAGANVLTFGAGSRLTVL.